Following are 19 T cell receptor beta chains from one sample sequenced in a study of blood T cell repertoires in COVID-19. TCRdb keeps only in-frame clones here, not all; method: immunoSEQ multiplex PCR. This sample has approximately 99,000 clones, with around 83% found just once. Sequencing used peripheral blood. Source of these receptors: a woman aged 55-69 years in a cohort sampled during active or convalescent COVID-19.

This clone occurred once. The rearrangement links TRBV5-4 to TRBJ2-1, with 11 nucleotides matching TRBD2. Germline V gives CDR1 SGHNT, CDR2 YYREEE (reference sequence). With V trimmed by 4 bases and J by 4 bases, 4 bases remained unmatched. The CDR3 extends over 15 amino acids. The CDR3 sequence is CASSVAGGNYNEQFF. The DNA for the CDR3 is TGTGCCAGCAGCGTAGCGGGAGGGAATTACAATGAGCAGTTCTTC. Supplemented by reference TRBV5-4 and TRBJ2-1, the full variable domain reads ETGVTQSPTHLIKTRGQQVTLRCSSQSGHNTVSWYQQALGQGPQFIFQYYREEENGRGNFPPRFSGLQFPNYSSELNVNALELDDSALYLCASSVAGGNYNEQFFGPGTRLTVL.

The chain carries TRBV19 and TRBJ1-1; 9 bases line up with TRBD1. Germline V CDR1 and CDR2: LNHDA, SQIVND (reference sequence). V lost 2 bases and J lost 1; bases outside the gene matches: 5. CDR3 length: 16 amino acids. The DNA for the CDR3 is TGTGCCAGTAGTATATTTTCGGGACAGGGGAACACTGAAGCTTTCTTT. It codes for CASSIFSGQGNTEAFF.

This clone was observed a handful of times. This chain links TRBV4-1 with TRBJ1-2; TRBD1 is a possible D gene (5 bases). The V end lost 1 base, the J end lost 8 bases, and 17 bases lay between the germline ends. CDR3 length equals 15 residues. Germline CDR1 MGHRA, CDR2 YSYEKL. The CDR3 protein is CASSQGGSLEGGYTF. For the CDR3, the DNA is TGCGCCAGCAGCCAAGGGGGCAGTTTGGAGGGCGGCTACACCTTC.

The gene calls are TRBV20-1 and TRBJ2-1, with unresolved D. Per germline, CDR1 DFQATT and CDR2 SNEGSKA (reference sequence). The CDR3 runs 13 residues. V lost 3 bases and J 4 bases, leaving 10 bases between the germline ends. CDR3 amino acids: CSASYSFYNEQFF. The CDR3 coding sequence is TGCAGTGCTAGTTACTCCTTTTACAATGAGCAGTTCTTC.

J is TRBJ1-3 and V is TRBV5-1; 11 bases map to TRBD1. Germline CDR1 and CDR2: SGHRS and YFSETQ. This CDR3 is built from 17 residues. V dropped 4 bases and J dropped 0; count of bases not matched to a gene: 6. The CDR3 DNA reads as TGCGCCAGCAGCGTATCCGGGACAGGGGGCTCTGGAAACACCATATATTTT. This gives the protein CASSVSGTGGSGNTIYF.

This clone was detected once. CDR3 bases: TGTGCCAGCAGCTTGCCGGGAAGATCGGGGGTAGGTACTGAAGCTTTCTTT. It is translated as CASSLPGRSGVGTEAFF. V gene TRBV5-6 combines with J gene TRBJ1-1, with D tentatively TRBD1 (5 bases). The germline V gene encodes CDR1 SGHDT and CDR2 YYEEEE. This CDR3 is built from 17 residues. V was shortened by 1 base and J by 5 bases, with 21 bases between the two germline ends. Supplemented by reference TRBV5-6 and TRBJ1-1, the full variable domain reads DAGVTQSPTHLIKTRGQQVTLRCSPKSGHDTVSWYQQALGQGPQFIFQYYEEEERQRGNFPDRFSGHQFPNYSSELNVNALLLGDSALYLCASSLPGRSGVGTEAFFGQGTRLTVV.

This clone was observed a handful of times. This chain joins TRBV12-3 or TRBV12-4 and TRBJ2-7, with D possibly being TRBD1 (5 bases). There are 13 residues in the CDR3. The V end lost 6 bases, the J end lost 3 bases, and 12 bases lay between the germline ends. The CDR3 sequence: CASSRQSHYEQYF. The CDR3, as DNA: TGTGCCAGCAGCAGACAGAGCCACTACGAGCAGTACTTC.

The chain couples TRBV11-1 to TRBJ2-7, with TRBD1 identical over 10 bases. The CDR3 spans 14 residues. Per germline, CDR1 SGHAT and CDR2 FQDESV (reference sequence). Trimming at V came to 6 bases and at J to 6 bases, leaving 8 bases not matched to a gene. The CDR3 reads CASSFPGQGSEQYF. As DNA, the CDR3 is TGTGCCAGCAGTTTTCCGGGACAGGGGAGCGAGCAGTACTTC.

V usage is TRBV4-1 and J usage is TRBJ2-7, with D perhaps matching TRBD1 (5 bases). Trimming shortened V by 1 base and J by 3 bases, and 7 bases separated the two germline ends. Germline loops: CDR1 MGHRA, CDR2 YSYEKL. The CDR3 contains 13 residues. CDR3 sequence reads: CASSQGRDYEQYF. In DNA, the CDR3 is TGCGCCAGCAGCCAAGGCAGGGACTACGAGCAGTACTTC.

The CDR3 coding sequence is TGTGCCAGCAGCGACTATCCCAACACTGAAGCTTTCTTT. It is translated as CASSDYPNTEAFF. This chain uses TRBV6-5 with TRBJ1-1; unclear D gene. This CDR3 has 13 amino acids. V lost 6 bases, J lost 2 bases, and 10 bases lay in between. Germline CDR1 is MNHEY and CDR2 is SVGAGI.

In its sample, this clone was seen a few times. The CDR3 spells CASSWRGNTDTQYF. As DNA, the CDR3 is TGCGCCAGCAGCTGGCGAGGGAACACAGATACGCAGTATTTT. The chain joins TRBV5-1 to TRBJ2-3; D is possibly TRBD2 (5 bases). V was trimmed by 3 bases and J by 2 bases, leaving 10 bases between them. CDR1 is SGHRS, CDR2 YFSETQ, per germline. This CDR3 is built from 14 residues.

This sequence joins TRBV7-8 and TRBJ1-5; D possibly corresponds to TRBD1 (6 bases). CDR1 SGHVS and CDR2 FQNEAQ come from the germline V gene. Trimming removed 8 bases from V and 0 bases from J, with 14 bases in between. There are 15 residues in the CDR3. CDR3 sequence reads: CASRQDSHSNQPQHF. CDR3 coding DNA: TGTGCCAGCCGACAGGACAGCCATAGCAATCAGCCCCAGCATTTT.

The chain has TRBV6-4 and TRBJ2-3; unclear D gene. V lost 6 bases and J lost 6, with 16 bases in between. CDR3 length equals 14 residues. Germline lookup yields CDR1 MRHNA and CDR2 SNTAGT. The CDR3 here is CASSPSPYEDTQYF. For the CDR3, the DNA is TGTGCCAGCAGCCCATCCCCTTATGAGGATACGCAGTATTTT.

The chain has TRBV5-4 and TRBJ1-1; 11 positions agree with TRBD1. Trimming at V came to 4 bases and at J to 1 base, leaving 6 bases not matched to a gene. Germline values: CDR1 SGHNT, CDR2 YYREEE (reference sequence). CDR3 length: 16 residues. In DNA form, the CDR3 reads TGTGCCAGCAGCATCGGACAGGGGGCTCCGAACACTGAAGCTTTCTTT. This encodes CASSIGQGAPNTEAFF.

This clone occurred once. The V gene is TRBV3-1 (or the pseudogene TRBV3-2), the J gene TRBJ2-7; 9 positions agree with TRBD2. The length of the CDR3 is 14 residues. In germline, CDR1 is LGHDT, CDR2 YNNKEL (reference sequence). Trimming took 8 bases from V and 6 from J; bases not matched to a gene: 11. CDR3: CASLGTSRGGEQYF. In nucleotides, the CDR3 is TGTGCCAGCCTAGGGACTAGCCGAGGGGGCGAGCAGTACTTC.

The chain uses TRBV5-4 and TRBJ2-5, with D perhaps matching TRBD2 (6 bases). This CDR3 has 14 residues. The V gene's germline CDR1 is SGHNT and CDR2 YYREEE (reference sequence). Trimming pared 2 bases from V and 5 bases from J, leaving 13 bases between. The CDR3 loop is CASSLGGIAETQYF. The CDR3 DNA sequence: TGTGCCAGCAGCTTAGGAGGGATCGCGGAGACCCAGTACTTC.

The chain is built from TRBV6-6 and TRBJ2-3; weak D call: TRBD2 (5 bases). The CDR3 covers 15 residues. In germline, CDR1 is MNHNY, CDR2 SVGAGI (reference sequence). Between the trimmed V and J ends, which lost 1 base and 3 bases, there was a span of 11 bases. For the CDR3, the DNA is TGTGCCAGCAGTTACTATGCCAGGACTACAGATACGCAGTATTTT. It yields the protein CASSYYARTTDTQYF.

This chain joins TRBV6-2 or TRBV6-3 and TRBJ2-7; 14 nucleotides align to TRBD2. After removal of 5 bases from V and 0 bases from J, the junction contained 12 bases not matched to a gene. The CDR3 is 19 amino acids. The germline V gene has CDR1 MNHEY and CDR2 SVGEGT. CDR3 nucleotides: TGTGCCAGCAGTACGGCTCGACTAGCGGGGGGGGCTCGCTCCTACGAGCAGTACTTC. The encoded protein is CASSTARLAGGARSYEQYF.

The DNA of the CDR3 is TGTGCCAGCAGTGAACGAATACCCAGTGAAGCTTTCTTT. Translation gives CASSERIPSEAFF. The rearrangement links TRBV6-1 to TRBJ1-1; D is unresolved. Trimming pared 2 bases from V and 7 bases from J, leaving 11 bases between. The germline gives CDR1 MNHNS, CDR2 SASEGT. This CDR3 is 13 amino acids long.